These 7 T cell receptor beta chains came from one sample sequenced in a study of cytomegalovirus exposure and HLA in healthy donors. The study ran its PCR with 60 Vbeta and 13 Jbeta primers. Using immunoSEQ multiplex PCR, the repertoire was profiled, and TCRdb retains in-frame clones only, with some absent. This table holds more than 130,000 clones. Sequencing was carried out using PBMCs. The receptors originated from a man aged 35-49 years in good health and CMV-seronegative.

The CDR3 reads CASSLLRDLNGELFF. The CDR3 DNA is TGTGCCAGCAGTTTGCTCAGGGATTTGAACGGGGAGCTGTTTTTT. This sequence joins TRBV28 and TRBJ2-2; possible D gene TRBD1, 5 bases. The CDR3 totals 15 residues. Germline V gene data show CDR1 as MDHEN and CDR2 as SYDVKM. Trimming took 3 bases from V and 7 from J, leaving 15 bases between them.

This rearrangement joins TRBV29-1 to TRBJ2-5, with D maybe TRBD1 (5 bases). The CDR3 consists of 12 residues. V was pared by 3 bases and J by 5 bases, with 10 bases between. Germline CDR1 reads SQVTM; CDR2 reads ANQGSEA. CDR3 region: CSVEQGTETQYF. CDR3 coding DNA: TGCAGCGTTGAGCAGGGCACGGAGACCCAGTACTTC.

The chain couples TRBV19 to TRBJ1-2, with D hard to call. The germline CDR1 and CDR2 sequences are LNHDA and SQIVND (reference sequence). V gave up 4 bases and J gave up 7 bases, with 10 bases separating them. The CDR3 has 12 amino acids. The DNA of the CDR3 is TGTGCCAGTAGTACACCCTCGGGTGGCTACACCTTC. Its translation: CASSTPSGGYTF.

The chain has TRBV4-3 and TRBJ2-3, with 9 bases fitting TRBD1. This CDR3 has 18 residues. Trimming cost V 1 base and J 3 bases; bases outside gene matches: 11. Germline CDR1 and CDR2: LGHNA and YSLEER. This chain's CDR3 is CASSQALKGTGTTDTQYF. As DNA, the CDR3 is TGCGCCAGCAGCCAAGCCCTCAAAGGGACAGGGACAACAGATACGCAGTATTTT.

The V call is TRBV6-5, the J call TRBJ1-1, with D unresolved. V lost 2 bases to trimming and J lost 1 base, with 8 bases between them. The germline CDR1 and CDR2 sequences are MNHEY and SVGAGI. There are 14 residues in the CDR3. CDR3 bases: TGTGCCAGCAGTTACGCCAGGAAGAACACTGAAGCTTTCTTT. Translating it yields CASSYARKNTEAFF.

The rearrangement uses TRBV6-5 and TRBJ1-2; 10 bases are a match to TRBD1. This CDR3 region has 14 residues. Germline values: CDR1 MNHEY, CDR2 SVGAGI. The junction had 3 bases not matched to a gene; V was cut back by 0 bases and J by 8 bases. This CDR3 is CASSYSTGGGGYTF. The CDR3 coding sequence is TGTGCCAGCAGTTACTCGACAGGGGGCGGAGGCTACACCTTC.

This rearrangement joins TRBV7-9 to TRBJ1-4; TRBD1 agrees at 8 bases. This CDR3 comprises 16 residues. Losses at the gene ends were 6 bases for V and 3 bases for J; bases not matched to a gene: 9. Germline-derived CDR1 and CDR2 are SEHNR and FQNEAQ (reference sequence). The CDR3 loop reads CASRLYQGAPNEKLFF. DNA of the CDR3: TGTGCCAGCAGGTTATATCAGGGGGCGCCTAATGAAAAACTGTTTTTT.